Listed here are 25 T cell receptor beta chains from one sample, sequenced in a study of blood T cell repertoires in COVID-19. TCRdb's table, derived via immunoSEQ multiplex PCR, lists solely in-frame clones and lacks some. This sample has 240,000 or so clones; almost 85% occur once, and the top ten carry around 2%. Sequencing was done on a sample of peripheral blood. The receptors come from an elderly woman with acute or convalescent COVID-19.

The chain uses TRBV3-1 (or the pseudogene TRBV3-2) and TRBJ1-1; 9 nucleotides align to TRBD1. The V gene's germline CDR1 is LGHDT and CDR2 YNNKEL (reference sequence). The length of the CDR3 is 13 residues. Germline trimming cut 7 bases from V and 5 bases from J; bases unmatched to any gene: 5. CDR3 amino acids: CASKQGAGTEAFF. The CDR3 nucleotides read TGTGCCAGCAAACAGGGGGCTGGTACTGAAGCTTTCTTT.

The chain joins TRBV19 to TRBJ1-6, with a weak D call TRBD1 (6 bases). The CDR3 loop spans 15 amino acids. Germline CDR1 is LNHDA and CDR2 is SQIVND (reference sequence). V gave up 6 bases and J gave up 8 bases, with 17 bases separating them. CDR3 bases: TGTGCCAGTAGCAGGTCGTCCAGGGGATATTCACCCCTCCACTTT. Its translation is CASSRSSRGYSPLHF.

The V gene is TRBV7-6, the J gene TRBJ1-5, with unresolved D. CDR3 size: 15 residues. Trimming left V 2 bases short and J 0 bases short, with 8 bases between. The germline gives CDR1 SGHVS, CDR2 FNYEAQ. This CDR3 reads CASSLIEDSNQPQHF. CDR3 DNA: TGTGCCAGCAGCTTAATAGAAGATAGCAATCAGCCCCAGCATTTT.

The CDR3 sequence: CASSLDRGTDTQYF. The CDR3 DNA reads TGTGCCAGCAGCTTAGATCGGGGCACAGATACGCAGTATTTT. This chain joins TRBV7-9 and TRBJ2-3, with no clear D. The V end was cut by 1 base, the J end by 1 base, with 6 bases between. The CDR3 is 14 residues long. The V gene's germline CDR1 is SEHNR and CDR2 FQNEAQ (reference sequence).

There are a few counts of this clone. The V gene is TRBV6-6, the J gene TRBJ1-3; TRBD1 aligns across 7 bases. This CDR3 contains 15 residues. CDR1 is MNHNY, CDR2 SVGAGI, per germline (reference sequence). V lost 4 bases to trimming and J lost 3 bases; unmatched junction nucleotides: 6. CDR3 sequence reads: CASSFGRQGGNTIYF. In DNA, the CDR3 is TGTGCCAGCAGTTTCGGTCGACAGGGTGGAAACACCATATATTTT.

A word on this clone: The sample contains more than one DNA sequence encoding this CDR3. The V and J genes are TRBV18 and TRBJ1-1, with 9 positions matching TRBD1. Per germline, CDR1 KGHSH and CDR2 LQKENI. V lost 8 bases, J lost 2 bases, and 3 bases stayed unmatched. This CDR3 region has 13 residues. The CDR3 DNA reads as TGTGCCAGCACAGGGGGCCCTAACACTGAAGCTTTCTTT. Translating it yields CASTGGPNTEAFF.

This clone was found a few times. Here the CDR3 DNA reads TGTGCCAGCAGCGTGGCCAGGGAAAATTCACCCCTCCACTTT. Its protein is CASSVARENSPLHF. The chain combines TRBV9 with TRBJ1-6, with D possibly matching TRBD1 (5 bases). CDR3 length: 14 amino acids. V shed 2 bases and J shed 7 bases, with 10 bases lying between them. From germline, CDR1 is SGDLS and CDR2 YYNGEE.

The V gene is TRBV6-2 or TRBV6-3, the J gene TRBJ2-1; TRBD2 aligns across 9 bases. Trimming took 6 bases from V and 3 from J; bases not matched to a gene: 9. The CDR3 has 16 residues. Germline CDR1 and CDR2: MNHEY and SVGEGT. CDR3 sequence (DNA): TGTGCCAGCAGCCCCATCCTAGCGGGGCTCTACAATGAGCAGTTCTTC. It translates to CASSPILAGLYNEQFF.

V and J are TRBV7-3 and TRBJ2-5; no definite D call. The CDR3 extends over 9 amino acids. Germline CDR1 SGHTA, CDR2 FQGTGA. V was shortened by 9 bases and J by 5 bases, with 4 bases between the two germline ends. The CDR3 DNA reads as TGTGCCAGAGAGGAGACCCAGTACTTC. Translating gives CAREETQYF.

The J gene is TRBJ1-3, the V gene TRBV3-1 (or the pseudogene TRBV3-2), with D possibly matching TRBD1 (5 bases). Germline CDR1 reads LGHDT; CDR2 reads YNNKEL (reference sequence). The CDR3 consists of 14 residues. The ends were cut back, 0 bases at V and 9 bases at J, with 12 bases in the middle. CDR3 nucleotide sequence: TGTGCCAGCAGCCAAGAAGTCTCAGGGCGCACCATATATTTT. This gives the protein CASSQEVSGRTIYF.

This clone was observed a handful of times. The chain is built from TRBV5-1 and TRBJ2-5, with 9 bases aligning to TRBD1. V lost 5 bases, J lost 5 bases, and 10 bases stayed unmatched. CDR1 SGHRS and CDR2 YFSETQ come from the germline V gene. This CDR3 spans 15 amino acids. The CDR3 loop reads CASSKMGQGGETQYF. The CDR3 DNA sequence: TGCGCCAGCAGTAAAATGGGACAGGGAGGCGAGACCCAGTACTTC.

The chain links TRBV15 to TRBJ1-5, with 12 nucleotides matching TRBD1. V shed 0 bases, J shed 4 bases, and the junction held 10 bases outside the gene matches. Germline V gene sequence: CDR1 LNHNV, CDR2 YYDKDF (reference sequence). The CDR3 contains 19 residues. CDR3 loop: CATSRDRGTGGRRNQPQHF. CDR3 bases: TGTGCCACCAGCAGAGATCGGGGGACAGGGGGCAGAAGGAATCAGCCCCAGCATTTT.

V gene TRBV4-3 combines with J gene TRBJ2-1, with 12 positions matching TRBD2. With 2 bases clipped from V and 8 bases from J, the junction kept 10 bases outside the gene matches. The CDR3 is 17 residues long. The germline V gene has CDR1 LGHNA and CDR2 YSLEER. The CDR3 sequence: CASSQNPILAGGDEQFF. CDR3 DNA: TGCGCCAGCAGCCAAAACCCCATTCTAGCGGGAGGGGATGAGCAGTTCTTC.

The chain recombines TRBV19 with TRBJ1-1; a weak D match, TRBD1 (6 bases). Deletions cut 6 bases from V and 4 bases from J, with 12 bases between. Germline V gives CDR1 LNHDA, CDR2 SQIVND (reference sequence). This CDR3 is 13 amino acids long. The chain's CDR3 is CASSRGMGTEAFF. The CDR3 DNA reads as TGTGCCAGTAGCAGGGGTATGGGCACTGAAGCTTTCTTT.

The rearrangement joins TRBV9 to TRBJ1-2; 7 nucleotides align to TRBD1. This CDR3 region has 13 residues. J gave up 4 bases and V 4 bases, and 4 bases lay outside the gene matches. The germline V gene encodes CDR1 SGDLS and CDR2 YYNGEE. The CDR3 DNA reads TGTGCCAGCAGCCTAGGGGGCCGCTATGGCTACACCTTC. This encodes CASSLGGRYGYTF.

The CDR3 sequence: CASSPGGSLSGNTIYF. The CDR3 DNA is TGTGCCAGCAGCCCAGGGGGCAGCCTCTCTGGAAACACCATATATTTT. The gene calls are TRBV7-9 and TRBJ1-3; TRBD1 agrees at 8 bases. This CDR3 region has 16 residues. The V segment lost 5 bases and the J segment 0 bases; nucleotides outside the gene matches: 6. Germline V gene data show CDR1 as SEHNR and CDR2 as FQNEAQ (reference sequence). Full variable domain (rest looked up from reference TRBV7-9 and TRBJ1-3): DTGVSQNPRHKITKRGQNVTFRCDPISEHNRLYWYRQTLGQGPEFLTYFQNEAQLEKSRLLSDRFSAERPKGSFSTLEIQRTEQGDSAMYLCASSPGGSLSGNTIYFGEGSWLTVV.

The V and J genes are TRBV7-8 and TRBJ1-2, with TRBD1 identical over 10 bases. J lost 2 bases, V lost 5 bases, and 5 bases had no gene match. Germline CDR1 is SGHVS and CDR2 is FQNEAQ. CDR3 length: 15 residues. Here the CDR3 reads CASSTDRGPNYGYTF. The CDR3 DNA is TGTGCCAGCAGCACCGACAGGGGGCCCAACTATGGCTACACCTTC.

This clone showed up just a few times. The V gene is TRBV6-5, the J gene TRBJ2-7, with TRBD1 matching over 9 bases. The CDR3 extends over 14 amino acids. V was pared by 6 bases and J by 2 bases, with 5 bases of the junction left unmatched. Germline CDR1 MNHEY, CDR2 SVGAGI. The CDR3 here is CASRTGGTAYEQYF. In DNA, the CDR3 is TGTGCCAGCAGGACAGGGGGTACGGCCTACGAGCAGTACTTC.

This chain links TRBV11-2 with TRBJ2-5, with 13 positions matching TRBD2. Germline CDR1 and CDR2: SGHAT and FQNNGV. With 1 base clipped from V and 1 base from J, the junction kept 3 bases outside the gene matches. The CDR3 is made up of 17 amino acids. The CDR3 bases are TGTGCCAGCAGCTTAGCCCGGACTAGCGGGAGCCAAGAGACCCAGTACTTC. Its translation: CASSLARTSGSQETQYF.

This clone was seen once. This chain joins TRBV7-2 and TRBJ2-2; D unclear. The ends were cut back, 5 bases at V and 3 bases at J, with 4 bases in the middle. This CDR3 has 12 amino acids. Germline assignment: CDR1 SGHTA and CDR2 FQGNSA. In DNA form, the CDR3 reads TGTGCCAGCAGCCTTTACACCGGGGAGCTGTTTTTT. Translated, it gives CASSLYTGELFF. Combining the CDR3 with reference TRBV7-2 and TRBJ2-2 gives the whole variable domain GAGVSQSPSNKVTEKGKDVELRCDPISGHTALYWYRQSLGQGLEFLIYFQGNSAPDKSGLPSDRFSAERTGGSVSTLTIQRTQQEDSAVYLCASSLYTGELFFGEGSRLTVL.

The J gene is TRBJ2-3, the V gene TRBV7-2, with D possibly TRBD2 on 6 matching bases. This CDR3 comprises 17 residues. The V gene lost 0 bases and the J gene lost 0 bases, with 13 bases spanning the gap. Germline V CDR1 and CDR2: SGHTA, FQGNSA. CDR3 DNA sequence: TGTGCCAGCAGCTTAGCCCGCGGGGAGACTAGCACAGATACGCAGTATTTT. Translated, it gives CASSLARGETSTDTQYF.

The V gene is TRBV5-5, the J gene TRBJ1-1, with a possible D match to TRBD1 (5 bases). The V end lost 3 bases, the J end lost 5 bases, and 11 bases lay between the germline ends. The CDR3 extends over 13 amino acids. Germline CDR1 SGHKS, CDR2 YYEKEE (reference sequence). This CDR3 is CASSSGGRTEAFF. The CDR3 DNA sequence: TGTGCCAGCAGCTCGGGGGGTAGGACTGAAGCTTTCTTT. Together with reference TRBV5-5 and TRBJ1-1, the CDR3 gives the full variable domain: DAGVTQSPTHLIKTRGQQVTLRCSPISGHKSVSWYQQVLGQGPQFIFQYYEKEERGRGNFPDRFSARQFPNYSSELNVNALLLGDSALYLCASSSGGRTEAFFGQGTRLTVV.

The chain carries TRBV3-1 (or the pseudogene TRBV3-2) and TRBJ1-2; 10 bases map to TRBD1. The V segment lost 0 bases and the J segment 8 bases; nucleotides outside the gene matches: 6. The length of the CDR3 is 15 residues. Germline V lookup: CDR1 LGHDT, CDR2 YNNKEL (reference sequence). CDR3: CASSQDIDRGRGYTF. The CDR3 DNA follows: TGTGCCAGCAGCCAAGATATTGACAGGGGGCGAGGCTACACCTTC.

This rearrangement joins TRBV4-3 to TRBJ1-4; 11 bases are shared with TRBD1. The CDR3 contains 16 residues. The V and J ends lost 1 base and 8 bases, in that order; junction bases with no gene match: 6. CDR1 and CDR2 (germline): LGHNA, YSLEER. The CDR3 spells CASSQGTGGNGEKLFF. The DNA for the CDR3 is TGCGCCAGCAGCCAAGGGACAGGGGGCAACGGGGAAAAACTGTTTTTT.

This chain joins TRBV7-2 and TRBJ2-7; TRBD2 matches 15 bases. The CDR3 is 17 amino acids. Trimming at V came to 3 bases and at J to 4 bases, leaving 7 bases not matched to a gene. Germline V gene lookup returns CDR1 SGHTA and CDR2 FQGNSA. The CDR3 here is CASSLVRTSGGGYEQYF. The CDR3 nucleotides are TGTGCCAGCAGCTTGGTCAGGACTAGCGGGGGGGGTTACGAGCAGTACTTC. Using reference TRBV7-2 and TRBJ2-7 for the parts outside the CDR3, the full variable domain is GAGVSQSPSNKVTEKGKDVELRCDPISGHTALYWYRQSLGQGLEFLIYFQGNSAPDKSGLPSDRFSAERTGGSVSTLTIQRTQQEDSAVYLCASSLVRTSGGGYEQYFGPGTRLTVT.